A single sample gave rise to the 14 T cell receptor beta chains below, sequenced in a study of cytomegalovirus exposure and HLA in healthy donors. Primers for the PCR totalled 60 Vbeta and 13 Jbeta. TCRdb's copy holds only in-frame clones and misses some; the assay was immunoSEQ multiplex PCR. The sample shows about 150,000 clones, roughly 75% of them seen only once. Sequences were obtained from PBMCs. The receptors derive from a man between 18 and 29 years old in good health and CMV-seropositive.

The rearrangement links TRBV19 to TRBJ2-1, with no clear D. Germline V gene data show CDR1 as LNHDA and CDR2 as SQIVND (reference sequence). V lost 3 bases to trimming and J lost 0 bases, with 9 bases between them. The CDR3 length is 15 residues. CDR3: CASSMHSSSYNEQFF. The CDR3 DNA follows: TGTGCCAGTAGTATGCACTCGAGCTCCTACAATGAGCAGTTCTTC.

The CDR3 DNA sequence: TGTGCCAGCAGCTTGGGGTATCAGGGGACGGGAGAGACCCAGTACTTC. Translated, it gives CASSLGYQGTGETQYF. This chain links TRBV5-4 with TRBJ2-5; the D gene is possibly TRBD1 (6 bases). The CDR3 runs 16 residues. Germline assignment: CDR1 SGHNT and CDR2 YYREEE (reference sequence). Trimming left V 0 bases short and J 4 bases short, with 16 bases between.

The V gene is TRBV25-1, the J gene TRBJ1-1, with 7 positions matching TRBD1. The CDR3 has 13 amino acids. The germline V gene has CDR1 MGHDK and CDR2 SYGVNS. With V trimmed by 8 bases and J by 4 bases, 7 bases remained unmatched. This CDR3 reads CASSRQGGTEAFF. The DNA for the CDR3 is TGTGCCAGCTCAAGACAGGGAGGCACTGAAGCTTTCTTT.

The CDR3 sequence: CAIKAGDRETQYF. DNA of the CDR3: TGTGCCATCAAGGCGGGAGATCGAGAGACCCAGTACTTC. J is TRBJ2-5 and V is TRBV10-3, with TRBD2 matching 7 bases. The V segment lost 7 bases and the J segment 4 bases; nucleotides outside the gene matches: 6. Germline V gene sequence: CDR1 ENHRY, CDR2 SYGVKD. This CDR3 is 13 amino acids long.

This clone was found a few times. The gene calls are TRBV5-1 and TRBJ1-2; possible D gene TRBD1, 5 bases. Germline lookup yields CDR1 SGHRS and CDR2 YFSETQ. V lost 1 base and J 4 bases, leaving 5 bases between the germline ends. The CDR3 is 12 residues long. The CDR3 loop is CASSLQGYGYTF. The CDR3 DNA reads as TGCGCCAGCAGCTTGCAGGGCTATGGCTACACCTTC.

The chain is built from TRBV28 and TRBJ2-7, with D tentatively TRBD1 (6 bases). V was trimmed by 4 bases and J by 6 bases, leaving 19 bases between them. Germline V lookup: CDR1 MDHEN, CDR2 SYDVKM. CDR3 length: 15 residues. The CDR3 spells CASSSRPGTSLEQYF. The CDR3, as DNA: TGTGCCAGCAGTTCCCGGCCCGGGACATCCCTCGAGCAGTACTTC.

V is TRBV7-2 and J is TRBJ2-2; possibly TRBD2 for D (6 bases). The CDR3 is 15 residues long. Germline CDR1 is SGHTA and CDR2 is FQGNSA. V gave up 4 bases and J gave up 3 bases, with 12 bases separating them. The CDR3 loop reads CASSSGLGDTGELFF. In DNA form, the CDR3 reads TGTGCCAGCAGCTCGGGACTGGGAGACACCGGGGAGCTGTTTTTT.

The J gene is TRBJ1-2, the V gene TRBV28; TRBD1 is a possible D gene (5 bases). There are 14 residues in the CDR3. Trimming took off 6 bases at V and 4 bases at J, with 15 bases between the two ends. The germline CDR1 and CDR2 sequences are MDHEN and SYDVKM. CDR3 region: CASRPGGDPYGYTF. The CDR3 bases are TGTGCCAGCAGGCCGGGAGGGGATCCCTATGGCTACACCTTC.

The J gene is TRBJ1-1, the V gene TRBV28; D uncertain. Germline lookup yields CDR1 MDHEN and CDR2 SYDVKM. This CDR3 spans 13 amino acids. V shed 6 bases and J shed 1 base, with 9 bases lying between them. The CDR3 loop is CASRPTRNTEAFF. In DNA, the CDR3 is TGTGCCAGCAGACCCACAAGGAACACTGAAGCTTTCTTT.

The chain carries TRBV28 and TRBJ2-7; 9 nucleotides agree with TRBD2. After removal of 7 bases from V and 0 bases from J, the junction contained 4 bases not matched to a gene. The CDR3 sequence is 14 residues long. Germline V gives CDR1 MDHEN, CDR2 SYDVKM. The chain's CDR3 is CASTLSGSSYEQYF. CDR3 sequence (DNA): TGTGCCAGCACCCTTAGCGGGAGCTCCTACGAGCAGTACTTC.

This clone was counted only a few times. The CDR3: CASSSPGANQPQHF. DNA for the CDR3: TGTGCCAGCAGTTCACCGGGTGCGAATCAGCCCCAGCATTTT. The chain employs TRBV28 and TRBJ1-5; no definite D call. Trimming removed 4 bases at V and 4 bases at J, with 11 bases between. This CDR3 is 14 amino acids long. Germline-derived CDR1 and CDR2 are MDHEN and SYDVKM.

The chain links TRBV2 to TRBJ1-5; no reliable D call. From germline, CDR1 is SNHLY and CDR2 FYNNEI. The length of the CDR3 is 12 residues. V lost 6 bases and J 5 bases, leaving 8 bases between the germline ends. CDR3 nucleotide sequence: TGTGCCAGCAGGCGGGCAGATCAGCCCCAGCATTTT. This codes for CASRRADQPQHF.

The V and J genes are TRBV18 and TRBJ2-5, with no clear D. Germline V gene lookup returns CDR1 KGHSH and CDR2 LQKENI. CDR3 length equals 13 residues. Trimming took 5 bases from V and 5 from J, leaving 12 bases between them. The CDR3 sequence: CASSSLTGETQYF. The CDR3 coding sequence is TGTGCCAGCTCATCATTGACCGGGGAGACCCAGTACTTC.

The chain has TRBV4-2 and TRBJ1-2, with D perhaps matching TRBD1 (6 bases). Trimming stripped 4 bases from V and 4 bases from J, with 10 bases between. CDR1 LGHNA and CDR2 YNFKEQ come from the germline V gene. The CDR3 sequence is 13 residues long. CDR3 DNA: TGTGCCAGCAGCCCTCAGGGGAGCTATGGCTACACCTTC. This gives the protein CASSPQGSYGYTF.